This T cell receptor beta chain emerged from a study of glioma-infiltrating T cells. Study summary: Presurgical dexamethasone in glioma patients lasted six or fewer days.

Amplification of TCR alpha and beta CDR3 regions from RNA used iRepertoire nested multiplex PCR. MiXCR, applied by TCRdb to the multiplex PCR reads, yields one record per CDR3 protein. The repertoire holds a few hundred thousand distinct CDR3 sequences, with roughly 41% as singletons. The J segment lost 3 bases and the V segment lost 5 bases, leaving 9 bases of the junction unmatched. This CDR3 region has 18 residues. CDR1 is SGHAT, CDR2 FQNNGV, per germline. V usage is TRBV11-2 and J usage is TRBJ2-1, with 14 nucleotides matching TRBD2. The clonotype originates from a human donor with low-grade glioma or glioblastoma, undergoing nonglioma brain surgery, or in good health (not recorded which). The sequencing sample was made of glioma tissue, nonneoplastic brain tissue, or PBMCs (not recorded which). For the CDR3, the DNA is TGTGCCAGCAGCGGTTACATGACTAGCGGGAGGGTCTACAATGAGCAGTTCTTC. Translating gives CASSGYMTSGRVYNEQFF.